These 7 T cell receptor beta chains were sequenced from one sample in a study of T cell repertoires in cytomegalovirus infection. From the reads, TCRdb called clonotypes with MiXCR, one entry per CDR3 protein. The table includes around 490,000 distinct CDR3 sequences, around a quarter detected once. Sequenced material: PBMCs. The receptor source for this set is a human donor in good health (CMV status not recorded). Some clones in this sample may be carry-over from other donors' samples.

This clonotype has a handful of counts. The chain recombines TRBV20-1 with TRBJ2-6; D is unresolved. V was shortened by 5 bases and J by 2 bases, with 10 bases between the two germline ends. The germline gives CDR1 DFQATT, CDR2 SNEGSKA (reference sequence). The CDR3 consists of 14 residues. This CDR3 reads CSAPPVAGANVLTF. CDR3 in DNA: TGCAGTGCTCCCCCGGTAGCTGGGGCCAACGTCCTGACTTTC.

The rearrangement uses TRBV5-5 and TRBJ1-2, with TRBD1 matching 7 bases. With 0 bases clipped from V and 8 bases from J, the junction kept 10 bases outside the gene matches. This CDR3 has 15 amino acids. Looked up from germline, CDR1 is SGHKS and CDR2 is YYEKEE (reference sequence). The CDR3 DNA sequence: TGTGCCAGCAGCTTGGTCCGGGACAGAGGAAAAGGCTACACCTTC. As protein: CASSLVRDRGKGYTF.

This rearrangement joins TRBV20-1 to TRBJ2-1, with unresolved D. Germline CDR1 reads DFQATT; CDR2 reads SNEGSKA (reference sequence). Trimming left V 6 bases short and J 8 bases short, with 23 bases between. The CDR3 has 15 residues. CDR3 sequence: CSAADVSDWRDEQFF. The CDR3 bases are TGCAGTGCCGCAGACGTTTCTGACTGGCGCGATGAGCAGTTCTTC.

The chain links TRBV7-6 to TRBJ2-1; tentatively, D is TRBD2 (6 bases). V lost 4 bases and J 7 bases, leaving 14 bases between the germline ends. Germline loops: CDR1 SGHVS, CDR2 FNYEAQ. The CDR3 is made up of 14 amino acids. For the CDR3, the DNA is TGTGCCAGCAGCTCATATAGCGGCTTAAATGAGCAGTTCTTC. Translating it yields CASSSYSGLNEQFF.

As DNA, the CDR3 is TGTGCCAGCAGCTCCCGGGACACCTTCCCTGATAATTCACCCCTCCACTTT. Translation: CASSSRDTFPDNSPLHF. The chain carries TRBV7-2 and TRBJ1-6; a weak D match, TRBD1 (6 bases). CDR1 and CDR2 from the germline V gene are SGHTA and FQGNSA. V was cut by 4 bases and J by 5 bases, with 18 bases left in between. The CDR3 consists of 17 residues.

The table lists this clonotype with a few counts. The chain carries TRBV20-1 and TRBJ1-5; TRBD1 might be the D (5 bases). Germline CDR1 and CDR2: DFQATT and SNEGSKA (reference sequence). The germline V and J ends were trimmed by 5 bases and 3 bases, with 11 bases remaining between them. The CDR3 runs 13 residues. As DNA, the CDR3 is TGCAGTGCTCTTCAGGGATACAATCAGCCCCAGCATTTT. As protein: CSALQGYNQPQHF.

The V call is TRBV6-2 or TRBV6-3, the J call TRBJ2-5; possibly TRBD2 for D (5 bases). The germline V gene encodes CDR1 MNHEY and CDR2 SVGEGT. The CDR3 sequence is 13 residues long. V dropped 7 bases and J dropped 5 bases, with 14 bases sitting between them. The CDR3 sequence is CASKLAGGETQYF. Here the CDR3 DNA reads TGTGCCAGCAAATTGGCGGGTGGTGAGACCCAGTACTTC.